Each of the 18 T cell receptor beta chains below was sequenced from the same sample in a study of human T cells and chemical hapten exposure. TCRdb re-derived calls from the RACE reads in MiXCR, one entry per CDR3 protein. The data show roughly 200,000 distinct CDR3 sequences, 24% seen once. As to time point: patch test 3, about 24 weeks after DPC sensitization. The sample's treatment: therapeutic diphenylcyclopropenone sensitization with weekly scalp DPC. The specimen was whole blood, collected in connection with sensitization to the hapten diphenylcyclopropenone (DPC). The receptors derive from a woman between 40 and 55 years old with alopecia areata. Some clones in this sample may be carry-over from other donors' samples.

This clonotype was observed a few times. This chain joins TRBV6-2 or TRBV6-3 and TRBJ2-7; D gene ambiguous. The ends were cut back, 2 bases at V and 1 base at J, with 6 bases in the middle. There are 13 residues in the CDR3. Looked up from germline, CDR1 is MNHEY and CDR2 is SVGEGT. CDR3 in DNA: TGTGCCAGCAGTTACGAGCAATCCTACGAGCAGTACTTC. It specifies CASSYEQSYEQYF.

The V gene is TRBV18, the J gene TRBJ1-1; TRBD1 matches at 7 bases. This CDR3 has 16 residues. Germline CDR1 and CDR2: KGHSH and LQKENI. V dropped 1 base and J dropped 5; count of bases not matched to a gene: 10. The CDR3 spells CASSPQLARGETEAFF. The CDR3 DNA sequence: TGTGCCAGCTCACCACAACTGGCCAGGGGGGAGACTGAAGCTTTCTTT.

This clonotype has ten or more counts. The chain employs TRBV3-1 and TRBJ1-5; D gene ambiguous. From germline, CDR1 is LGHDT and CDR2 YNNKEL (reference sequence). The CDR3 is 14 amino acids. Trimming cost V 5 bases and J 7 bases, with 15 bases left between them. Here the CDR3 reads CASSEAGGNQPQHF. The DNA of the CDR3 is TGTGCCAGCAGCGAGGCCGGCGGGAACCAGCCCCAGCATTTT.

The chain joins TRBV29-1 to TRBJ2-1, with 10 bases that match TRBD2. Unmatched junction bases numbered 6, after V lost 5 bases and J lost 2 bases. The CDR3 spans 15 residues. Germline lookup yields CDR1 SQVTM and CDR2 ANQGSEA. The CDR3 sequence is CSVQGLARTYNEQFF. CDR3 DNA: TGCAGCGTTCAGGGACTAGCGCGGACCTACAATGAGCAGTTCTTC.

This clonotype has a handful of counts. J is TRBJ2-7 and V is TRBV29-1, with 10 bases aligning to TRBD2. The length of the CDR3 is 15 residues. The J segment lost 5 bases and the V segment lost 0 bases, leaving 7 bases of the junction unmatched. CDR1 and CDR2 from the germline V gene are SQVTM and ANQGSEA. In DNA, the CDR3 is TGCAGCGTTGAAGATGCAGCGGGAGGGCAGCACGAGCAGTACTTC. This sequence encodes CSVEDAAGGQHEQYF.

The rearrangement joins TRBV7-2 to TRBJ2-7, with D perhaps TRBD1 or TRBD2 (5 bases each). Germline CDR1 is SGHTA and CDR2 is FQGNSA. Trimming took 2 bases from V and 0 from J, leaving 11 bases between them. This CDR3 spans 15 amino acids. The CDR3 loop reads CASSLLGDASYEQYF. In DNA, the CDR3 is TGTGCCAGCAGCTTACTGGGGGACGCCTCCTACGAGCAGTACTTC.

The J gene is TRBJ1-4, the V gene TRBV7-9; 7 nucleotides match TRBD1. CDR3 length: 15 amino acids. V lost 1 base and J lost 5; bases outside the gene matches: 4. Per the germline V gene, CDR1 is SEHNR and CDR2 is FQNEAQ (reference sequence). As DNA, the CDR3 is TGTGCCAGCAGCTTAGGAGGGGGCGTGAATGAAAAACTGTTTTTT. This encodes CASSLGGGVNEKLFF.

In its sample, this clonotype was seen many times. V is TRBV4-2 and J is TRBJ2-3; possible D gene TRBD2, 5 bases. Germline V gene lookup returns CDR1 LGHNA and CDR2 YNFKEQ. The CDR3 contains 17 residues. The V and J ends lost 4 bases and 2 bases respectively, with 19 bases between them. The CDR3 is CASSPPAGLANTDTQYF. Written as DNA, the CDR3 is TGTGCCAGCAGCCCGCCTGCCGGGCTAGCTAACACAGATACGCAGTATTTT.

The chain recombines TRBV5-1 with TRBJ1-1, with 10 positions matching TRBD1. The CDR3 length is 14 residues. J was trimmed by 5 bases and V by 0 bases; bases with no gene match: 1. The germline CDR1 and CDR2 sequences are SGHRS and YFSETQ. The CDR3 sequence is CASSLADRGTEAFF. The CDR3 DNA reads as TGCGCCAGCAGCTTGGCGGACAGGGGGACTGAAGCTTTCTTT.

This chain uses TRBV7-9 with TRBJ2-1, with D perhaps TRBD1 or TRBD2 (5 bases each). Trimming cost V 2 bases and J 6 bases, with 14 bases left between them. CDR3 length: 15 residues. CDR1 is SEHNR, CDR2 FQNEAQ, per germline (reference sequence). CDR3 in DNA: TGTGCCAGCAGCTTACTAGGGGACCCAGGCAATGAGCAGTTCTTC. It is translated as CASSLLGDPGNEQFF.

This clonotype has just a few counts. The chain combines TRBV3-1 with TRBJ2-7; D unclear. Germline values: CDR1 LGHDT, CDR2 YNNKEL (reference sequence). The CDR3 spans 14 residues. V lost 3 bases and J 2 bases, leaving 11 bases between the germline ends. The CDR3 spells CASSQSLRAYEQYF. CDR3 coding DNA: TGTGCCAGCAGCCAGTCCCTCCGGGCCTACGAGCAGTACTTC.

This chain uses TRBV7-2 with TRBJ1-5, with 8 nucleotides matching TRBD1. V lost 3 bases, J lost 5 bases, and 6 bases stayed unmatched. The CDR3 sequence is 15 residues long. The V gene's germline CDR1 is SGHTA and CDR2 FQGNSA. The DNA for the CDR3 is TGTGCCAGCAGCTTTTCGACAGGGGCTGATCAGCCCCAGCATTTT. Protein: CASSFSTGADQPQHF.

This chain uses TRBV20-1 with TRBJ1-6, with a possible D match to TRBD1 (6 bases). Germline assignment: CDR1 DFQATT and CDR2 SNEGSKA (reference sequence). Trimming left V 1 base short and J 9 bases short, with 13 bases between. The CDR3 totals 14 residues. CDR3 in DNA: TGCAGTGCTAGAGGGGGGGCTCAGGGTTCACCCCTCCACTTT. Translating gives CSARGGAQGSPLHF.

This chain joins TRBV27 and TRBJ2-1; a weak D match, TRBD2 (6 bases). The CDR3 length is 16 residues. Germline CDR1 MNHEY, CDR2 SMNVEV (reference sequence). V was cut by 3 bases and J by 5 bases, with 17 bases left in between. The CDR3 nucleotides read TGTGCCAGCAGTTTCCTTAGCGGTTGGGCGGACAATGAGCAGTTCTTC. This encodes CASSFLSGWADNEQFF.

A few counts support this clonotype. The V gene is TRBV3-1, the J gene TRBJ1-6, with a tentative D call TRBD1 (6 bases). CDR1 is LGHDT, CDR2 YNNKEL, per germline (reference sequence). This CDR3 region has 15 residues. Trimming took 5 bases from V and 8 from J, leaving 16 bases between them. DNA for the CDR3: TGTGCCAGCAGCGCCCAGTGGACAGCAGATTCACCCCTCCACTTT. Translation: CASSAQWTADSPLHF.

This chain joins TRBV7-3 and TRBJ1-1; TRBD1 matches at 7 bases. The CDR3 is 13 residues long. The ends lost 5 bases at V and 10 bases at J; junction bases unmatched: 10. Germline V CDR1 and CDR2: SGHTA, FQGTGA. The DNA for the CDR3 is TGTGCCAGCAGCCCATACAGGGGAATTGGAGCTTTCTTT. As protein: CASSPYRGIGAFF.

The chain combines TRBV5-1 with TRBJ2-7; D possibly corresponds to TRBD2 (5 bases). This CDR3 has 14 amino acids. V lost 0 bases and J 2 bases, leaving 9 bases between the germline ends. Germline V gene data show CDR1 as SGHRS and CDR2 as YFSETQ. The CDR3 DNA follows: TGCGCCAGCAGCTTGGACACTAGGACCTACGAGCAGTACTTC. Its translation is CASSLDTRTYEQYF.

The DNA of the CDR3 is TGTGCCAGCAGCGTCAGGACAGGGGACACCGGGGAGCTGTTTTTT. Translation: CASSVRTGDTGELFF. V gene TRBV9 combines with J gene TRBJ2-2, with 9 bases identical to TRBD1. This CDR3 is 15 amino acids long. The ends lost 2 bases at V and 3 bases at J; junction bases unmatched: 2. CDR1 is SGDLS, CDR2 YYNGEE, per germline.